The 20 T cell receptor beta chains given below trace back to one sample, sequenced in a study of T cells in Graves' hyperthyroidism and ophthalmopathy. Amplified TCR beta CDR3 regions came from RNA transcripts. HTBI primers drove first-round RT-PCR of the TCR CDR3. MiXCR, run by TCRdb on the multiplex PCR reads, gives a single entry per CDR3 protein. The sample yields approximately 870,000 distinct CDR3 sequences, 38% seen once. The material sequenced was blood. The receptors originated from a man between 18 and 35 years old with Graves' hyperthyroidism.

This clonotype came up once. This chain links TRBV19 with TRBJ2-7; a weak D match, TRBD2 (6 bases). The CDR3 totals 14 residues. Trimming removed 9 bases at V and 7 bases at J, with 22 bases between. Germline V CDR1 and CDR2: LNHDA, SQIVND (reference sequence). This chain's CDR3 is CASSPHKGRGEQYF. DNA of the CDR3: TGTGCCAGCTCCCCCCATAAGGGCCGGGGGGAGCAGTACTTC.

This clonotype was counted many times. CDR3 region: CSARRGNEQYF. The CDR3 coding sequence is TGCAGTGCTAGACGGGGGAACGAGCAGTACTTC. The chain employs TRBV20-1 and TRBJ2-7, with a possible D match to TRBD2 (6 bases). V shed 2 bases and J shed 5 bases, with 7 bases lying between them. The CDR3 is 11 amino acids. From germline, CDR1 is DFQATT and CDR2 SNEGSKA (reference sequence).

The CDR3 reads CASSLVGDTNTEKLFF. Here the CDR3 DNA reads TGTGCCAGCAGCTTAGTCGGGGACACGAACACTGAAAAACTGTTTTTT. The rearrangement links TRBV7-2 to TRBJ1-4, with TRBD1 as a possible D gene (6 bases). V lost 1 base, J lost 7 bases, and 16 bases lay in between. The CDR3 has 16 amino acids. CDR1 SGHTA and CDR2 FQGNSA come from the germline V gene.

As for this clonotype: One base away lies a much larger clone, so this may be a sequencing read error. The chain uses TRBV9 and TRBJ2-7; TRBD1 agrees at 7 bases. In germline, CDR1 is SGDLS, CDR2 YYNGEE. The CDR3 is made up of 13 amino acids. The ends lost 4 bases at V and 3 bases at J; junction bases unmatched: 4. The CDR3 nucleotides are TGTGCCAGCAGCCACCGGGACAGCTACGAGCAGTACTTC. It encodes CASSHRDSYEQYF.

This clonotype appeared many times. The chain joins TRBV7-9 to TRBJ1-1; D perhaps matches TRBD1 (6 bases). In germline, CDR1 is SEHNR, CDR2 FQNEAQ (reference sequence). This CDR3 is 15 amino acids long. Trimming removed 6 bases at V and 0 bases at J, with 14 bases between. Here the CDR3 DNA reads TGTGCCAGCAGTTCACAGGGCGGAGTGAACACTGAAGCTTTCTTT. It specifies CASSSQGGVNTEAFF.

The chain combines TRBV7-2 with TRBJ2-2; D is perhaps TRBD2 (6 bases). Germline assignment: CDR1 SGHTA and CDR2 FQGNSA. Trimming stripped 4 bases from V and 4 bases from J, with 22 bases between. This CDR3 has 18 amino acids. The CDR3 DNA reads TGTGCCAGCAGCTCCCTCCGCCTGGGGGGAGCGAGCACCGGGGAGCTGTTTTTT. Protein: CASSSLRLGGASTGELFF.

Turning to this clonotype: Germline is not matched at one junction end, which may reflect a read error. V usage is TRBV15 and J usage is TRBJ2-6; 12 nucleotides match TRBD1. CDR3 length: 14 residues. The V gene's germline CDR1 is LNHNV and CDR2 YYDKDF (reference sequence). CDR3 amino acids: CATSRERDRGLQAF. CDR3 DNA sequence: TGTGCCACCAGCAGAGAAAGGGACAGGGGGCTTCAAGCTTTC.

At least ten counts were recorded for this clonotype. The V and J genes are TRBV7-2 and TRBJ2-6, with D unclear. The CDR3 has 14 amino acids. The germline V gene has CDR1 SGHTA and CDR2 FQGNSA. Trimming cost V 2 bases and J 0 bases, with 2 bases left between them. CDR3 sequence (DNA): TGTGCCAGCAGCTTATTCTCTGGGGCCAACGTCCTGACTTTC. The encoded protein is CASSLFSGANVLTF.

CDR3 in DNA: TGCGCCAGCAGCTTAAGAGGGGACGGCACTGAAGCTTTCTTT. Translation gives CASSLRGDGTEAFF. This chain links TRBV5-1 with TRBJ1-1; D may be TRBD1 (5 bases). There are 14 residues in the CDR3. Deletions cut 2 bases from V and 4 bases from J, with 12 bases between. The germline CDR1 and CDR2 sequences are SGHRS and YFSETQ.

This clonotype was seen repeatedly, ten times or more. CDR3 sequence reads: CATARDPAQPQHF. CDR3 coding DNA: TGTGCCACCGCCAGGGATCCGGCTCAGCCCCAGCATTTT. The genes are TRBV15 and TRBJ1-5; perhaps TRBD1 as D (5 bases). Germline V gene sequence: CDR1 LNHNV, CDR2 YYDKDF (reference sequence). V was shortened by 8 bases and J by 6 bases, with 14 bases between the two germline ends. There are 13 residues in the CDR3.

A few counts support this clonotype. This chain uses TRBV5-6 with TRBJ1-4; tentatively, D is TRBD1 (6 bases). Germline CDR1 SGHDT, CDR2 YYEEEE. The CDR3 is made up of 15 amino acids. V was trimmed by 3 bases and J by 5 bases, leaving 14 bases between them. The CDR3 reads CASSSPGTSNEKLFF. The CDR3 nucleotides are TGTGCCAGCAGCTCACCCGGGACATCGAATGAAAAACTGTTTTTT. The full variable domain, rest sourced from reference TRBV5-6 and TRBJ1-4, is DAGVTQSPTHLIKTRGQQVTLRCSPKSGHDTVSWYQQALGQGPQFIFQYYEEEERQRGNFPDRFSGHQFPNYSSELNVNALLLGDSALYLCASSSPGTSNEKLFFGSGTQLSVL.

J is TRBJ2-2 and V is TRBV7-2; perhaps TRBD1 as D (7 bases). V lost 3 bases, J lost 5 bases, and 13 bases lay in between. The CDR3 length is 15 residues. The V gene's germline CDR1 is SGHTA and CDR2 FQGNSA. The CDR3 region is CASSFRDSGTGELFF. The CDR3, as DNA: TGTGCCAGCAGCTTTAGGGACAGCGGGACCGGGGAGCTGTTTTTT.

The sample holds one count of this clonotype. This chain links TRBV7-2 with TRBJ2-2, with 7 bases matching TRBD2. The germline CDR1 and CDR2 sequences are SGHTA and FQGNSA. V was clipped by 3 bases and J by 2 bases; unmatched bases: 6. The CDR3 totals 16 residues. The CDR3: CASSFGSSGNTGELFF. The DNA for the CDR3 is TGTGCCAGCAGCTTCGGCTCTAGCGGAAACACCGGGGAGCTGTTTTTT.

This chain connects TRBV10-2 to TRBJ1-2; a possible D gene is TRBD1 (5 bases). This CDR3 has 15 amino acids. Between the trimmed V and J ends, which lost 0 bases and 0 bases, there was a span of 8 bases. Germline loops: CDR1 WSHSY, CDR2 SAAADI. The CDR3 spells CASSESGDPNYGYTF. The CDR3 DNA sequence: TGCGCCAGCAGTGAGTCGGGGGATCCTAACTATGGCTACACCTTC.

This clonotype was detected a few times. The genes are TRBV12-3 or TRBV12-4 and TRBJ2-7, with TRBD1 matching over 8 bases. This CDR3 region has 14 residues. Germline trimming cut 6 bases from V and 3 bases from J; bases unmatched to any gene: 7. Here the CDR3 reads CASRAGQGHYEQYF. Written as DNA, the CDR3 is TGTGCCAGCAGGGCAGGACAGGGTCACTACGAGCAGTACTTC.

Comments on this clonotype: This may stem from a read error, because a much larger clone lies one nucleotide away. V and J are TRBV7-2 and TRBJ2-5; 7 positions agree with TRBD2. CDR3 length: 15 amino acids. The J segment lost 8 bases and the V segment lost 4 bases, leaving 13 bases of the junction unmatched. CDR1 is SGHTA and CDR2 is FQGNSA in the germline V gene. In DNA form, the CDR3 reads TGTGCCAGCAGCTCAGTCGCGGGGGTAGGGGACACCCAGTACTTC. Its protein is CASSSVAGVGDTQYF. Variable domain in full (rest from reference TRBV7-2 and TRBJ2-5): GAGVSQSPSNKVTEKGKDVELRCDPISGHTALYWYRQSLGQGLEFLIYFQGNSAPDKSGLPSDRFSAERTGGSVSTLTIQRTQQEDSAVYLCASSSVAGVGDTQYFGPGTRLLVL.

This clonotype was detected only a few times. The V and J genes are TRBV20-1 and TRBJ2-7, with TRBD1 as a possible D gene (7 bases). The CDR3 sequence is 15 residues long. CDR1 is DFQATT and CDR2 is SNEGSKA in the germline V gene (reference sequence). The CDR3 nucleotides are TGCAGCGCCACGACCCGGGGGACAGCAGCATACGAGCAGTACTTC. Its translation: CSATTRGTAAYEQYF.

CDR3 DNA: TGTGCCAGCAGGAATCAGGAGGATCAGCCCCAGCATTTT. This codes for CASRNQEDQPQHF. V and J are TRBV7-3 and TRBJ1-5; D is unresolved. The length of the CDR3 is 13 residues. Trimming pared 6 bases from V and 5 bases from J, leaving 11 bases between. Germline V gene sequence: CDR1 SGHTA, CDR2 FQGTGA. Full variable domain (remainder filled in from reference TRBV7-3 and TRBJ1-5): GAGVSQTPSNKVTEKGKYVELRCDPISGHTALYWYRQSLGQGPEFLIYFQGTGAADDSGLPNDRFFAVRPEGSVSTLKIQRTERGDSAVYLCASRNQEDQPQHFGDGTRLSIL.

A few counts support this clonotype. The genes are TRBV19 and TRBJ2-7, with TRBD1 identical over 8 bases. The V gene end was trimmed by 0 bases and the J gene end by 11 bases; junction bases not matched to a gene: 6. Germline lookup yields CDR1 LNHDA and CDR2 SQIVND (reference sequence). The CDR3 has 13 residues. DNA of the CDR3: TGTGCCAGTAGTATAGATCAGGGGGCGAGCAAGTACTTC. Translating gives CASSIDQGASKYF.

This clonotype appeared many times. The chain uses TRBV10-3 and TRBJ1-4, with 7 bases fitting TRBD1. This CDR3 is built from 12 residues. Germline V gene data show CDR1 as ENHRY and CDR2 as SYGVKD. The ends lost 8 bases at V and 4 bases at J; junction bases unmatched: 1. The CDR3 here is CAIGQDNEKLFF. DNA of the CDR3: TGTGCCATCGGACAGGATAATGAAAAACTGTTTTTT.